Below are 2 T cell receptor beta chains sequenced from a single sample in a study of cytomegalovirus exposure and HLA in healthy donors. 13 Jbeta primers and 60 Vbeta primers were used for the PCR. Profiled with immunoSEQ multiplex PCR; TCRdb holds only in-frame clones, not every one. This repertoire shows about 190,000 clones, around 81% found once; its top ten account for 1.5% to 2%. Sequenced input: PBMCs. These receptors were collected from a man aged 18 to 30 in good health and CMV-seronegative.

The chain is built from TRBV29-1 and TRBJ2-4, with 9 bases lining up with TRBD1. V was clipped by 4 bases and J by 6 bases; unmatched bases: 13. Germline V gene lookup returns CDR1 SQVTM and CDR2 ANQGSEA. This CDR3 comprises 16 residues. The CDR3 DNA reads TGCAGCGTTGGGGGACAGGGAGGTTTGGGGTTAAACATTCAGTACTTC. This encodes CSVGGQGGLGLNIQYF.

The chain links TRBV5-6 to TRBJ1-6; D may be TRBD1 (5 bases). This CDR3 contains 17 residues. Germline V lookup: CDR1 SGHDT, CDR2 YYEEEE. With 1 base removed from V and 5 bases from J, the gap between germline ends came to 16 bases. This CDR3 is CASSLTAGAANNSPLHF. The DNA for the CDR3 is TGTGCCAGCAGCTTGACCGCTGGGGCAGCCAATAATTCACCCCTCCACTTT.